This is a list of T cell receptor beta chains from one sample in a study of early T cells in non-severe SARS-CoV-2 infection. A single record per CDR3 protein comes from TCRdb applying MiXCR to the 5' RACE reads. This sample has 97,000 or so distinct CDR3 sequences, with roughly 11% found just once. This specimen consisted of whole blood, obtained at baseline. The receptors originated from an adult who was a healthcare worker with PCR-confirmed SARS-CoV-2 infection or an uninfected control (not recorded which). Each CDR3 is given with its conserved first and last residue. D genes are given only for firm matches. Size is stated for part of the rows, as once, few or many counts, or as a class when the clone is expanded.

j_call clone_size v_call d_call cdr3_aa cdr3_nt
TRBJ1-3 many TRBV11-2 TRBD1 CASSQNRGSGNTIYF TGTGCCAGCAGCCAAAACAGGGGATCCGGAAACACCATATATTTT
TRBJ1-1 - TRBV5-1 - CASSPLGGDTEAFF TGCGCCAGCAGCCCGTTAGGAGGGGACACTGAAGCTTTCTTT
TRBJ2-3 few TRBV7-2 - CASSLSGPITTDTQYF TGTGCCAGCAGCCTCTCTGGGCCGATCACCACAGATACGCAGTATTTT
TRBJ1-1 - TRBV20-1 - CSARALGKGGKAEAFF TGCAGTGCTAGAGCTTTGGGGAAGGGGGGAAAGGCTGAAGCTTTCTTT
TRBJ1-4 few TRBV5-1 - CASSLEGSGLFF TGCGCCAGCAGCTTGGAAGGCTCGGGACTGTTTTTT
TRBJ2-7 many TRBV29-1 - CSVDPGTSSYEQYF TGCAGCGTTGATCCGGGGACTTCATCCTACGAGCAGTACTTC
TRBJ1-4 many TRBV7-9 TRBD1 CASSSPTGVGEKLFF TGTGCCAGCAGCTCCCCGACAGGGGTGGGAGAAAAACTGTTTTTT
TRBJ2-4 few TRBV7-9 - CASRILDANLAKNIQYF TGTGCCAGCCGAATTTTAGACGCCAATCTAGCCAAAAACATTCAGTACTTC
TRBJ1-1 many TRBV15 TRBD1 CATSSATGGNTEAFF TGTGCCACCAGCAGTGCGACAGGGGGCAACACTGAAGCTTTCTTT
TRBJ2-7 few TRBV18 - CASSPSGNYEQYF TGTGCCAGCTCACCTTCGGGTAACTACGAGCAGTACTTC
TRBJ2-7 few TRBV7-2 - CASSLGRGTYEQYF TGTGCCAGCAGCTTAGGTCGGGGCACCTACGAGCAGTACTTC
TRBJ1-1 few TRBV5-1 - CASSFLDGLYTEAFF TGCGCCAGCAGCTTCCTGGACGGGTTGTACACTGAAGCTTTCTTT
TRBJ1-4 - TRBV7-3 - CASSLTAGEKLFF TGTGCCAGCAGCTTAACCGCAGGTGAAAAACTGTTTTTT
TRBJ2-5 few TRBV7-9 TRBD1 CASSRDREETQYF TGTGCCAGCAGCCGGGACAGGGAAGAGACCCAGTACTTC
TRBJ2-1 - TRBV11-2 TRBD2 CASSPSTTGGLNGEQFF TGTGCCAGCAGCCCCAGTACGACGGGAGGACTTAACGGTGAGCAGTTCTTC
TRBJ2-3 - TRBV11-2 TRBD2 CASSAFSGITDTQYF TGTGCCAGCAGCGCCTTTAGCGGGATCACAGATACGCAGTATTTT
TRBJ2-5 - TRBV7-2 - CASSLDGGETQYF TGTGCCAGCAGCTTAGATGGAGGAGAGACCCAGTACTTC
TRBJ2-3 few TRBV9 TRBD2 CASSDELAGTDTQYF TGTGCCAGCAGCGACGAACTAGCGGGGACAGATACGCAGTATTTT
TRBJ2-5 few TRBV20-1 - CSASRQIQETQYF TGCAGTGCTAGCCGGCAGATACAAGAGACCCAGTACTTC
TRBJ1-1 many TRBV11-2 - CASSLGGLNTEAFF TGTGCCAGCAGCTTAGGCGGTCTGAACACTGAAGCTTTCTTT
TRBJ1-6 few TRBV2 TRBD1 CASTAGQAVNSPLHF TGTGCCAGCACGGCGGGACAGGCCGTTAATTCACCCCTCCACTTT
TRBJ2-7 - TRBV20-1 - CSARGGTTAYEQYF TGCAGTGCTAGAGGGGGTACCACCGCCTACGAGCAGTACTTC
TRBJ2-3 many TRBV7-6 TRBD2 CASSLVSGSWTDTQYF TGTGCCAGCAGCTTAGTTAGCGGGAGTTGGACAGATACGCAGTATTTT
TRBJ1-2 few TRBV16 - CASSQTGGGYTF TGTGCCAGCAGCCAGACGGGGGGAGGCTACACCTTC
TRBJ2-4 many TRBV13 - CASSLREKGQDIQYF TGTGCCAGCAGCTTACGGGAGAAGGGCCAGGACATTCAGTACTTC
TRBJ2-2 few TRBV27 TRBD1 CASSQTGRVTGELFF TGTGCCAGCAGCCAGACAGGGAGAGTAACCGGGGAGCTGTTTTTT
TRBJ1-2 many TRBV20-1 - CSALAFPGDGYTF TGCAGTGCCCTCGCTTTTCCCGGGGATGGCTACACCTTC
TRBJ1-2 few TRBV7-9 - CASSLTSDYGYTF TGTGCCAGCAGCCTTACAAGTGACTATGGCTACACCTTC
TRBJ2-3 - TRBV5-1 - CASSFADYPSTDTQYF TGCGCCAGCAGCTTTGCAGATTACCCTAGCACAGATACGCAGTATTTT
TRBJ2-1 many TRBV7-9 - CASSLDIAGDEQFF TGTGCCAGCAGCTTAGATATCGCAGGGGATGAGCAGTTCTTC
TRBJ1-3 many TRBV30 - CAWSVPLGSGNTIYF TGTGCCTGGAGTGTACCTCTGGGATCTGGAAACACCATATATTTT
TRBJ2-1 - TRBV10-2 - CASSEEREDNEQFF TGCGCCAGCAGTGAGGAAAGGGAGGACAATGAGCAGTTCTTC
TRBJ2-7 few TRBV18 - CASSLTAYEQYF TGTGCCAGCTCACTTACTGCCTACGAGCAGTACTTC